The 17 T cell receptor beta chains presented below share a single source sample, sequenced in a study of cytomegalovirus exposure and HLA in healthy donors (dated by TCRdb to 2016 to 2017). Receptor libraries were prepared by the immunoSEQ multiplex PCR assay. A mixture of 60 forward primers for TCR Vbeta segments and 13 reverse primers for TCR Jbeta segments was used in the multiplex PCR. Held by TCRdb, this immuneACCESS table contains in-frame sequences only and omits some clones. Under half of the omission traces to an unresolved V gene where checked; the cause of the rest is unknown. Here the sample has under 85,000 clones; 68% occur a single time. 15% to 20% of the sample goes to the ten largest clones. Sample: PBMCs. The receptors here all came from a man in his forties or fifties in good health and CMV-seropositive.

The rearrangement joins TRBV7-9 to TRBJ2-1; 7 positions match TRBD2. The CDR3 contains 16 residues. Germline V gene lookup returns CDR1 SEHNR and CDR2 FQNEAQ (reference sequence). V was clipped by 5 bases and J by 7 bases; unmatched bases: 14. The CDR3 is CASSVRLADSGNEQFF. For the CDR3, the DNA is TGTGCCAGCAGCGTCAGACTAGCTGATTCGGGGAATGAGCAGTTCTTC.

This clone was observed a few times. The same CDR3 can be traced to other DNA sequences in this sample. The rearrangement links TRBV18 to TRBJ2-7, with 11 bases that match TRBD2. Trimming removed 3 bases from V and 2 bases from J; junction bases left unmatched: 0. The CDR3 length is 14 residues. Germline V gene lookup returns CDR1 KGHSH and CDR2 LQKENI. The CDR3 here is CASSPTSGTYEQYF. CDR3 bases: TGTGCCAGCTCACCGACTAGCGGGACCTACGAGCAGTACTTC.

The V call is TRBV18, the J call TRBJ2-3; 12 bases match TRBD2. Germline V gene data show CDR1 as KGHSH and CDR2 as LQKENI. Losses at the gene ends were 4 bases for V and 3 bases for J; bases not matched to a gene: 2. The CDR3 extends over 15 amino acids. Here the CDR3 DNA reads TGTGCCAGCTCACAGACTAGCGGGAGAACAGATACGCAGTATTTT. This translates into CASSQTSGRTDTQYF.

This clone was picked up a small number of times. Being one base from a much bigger clone, this may be a read error. The same CDR3 arises from other DNA sequences in this sample as well. This chain connects TRBV29-1 to TRBJ1-1; D might be TRBD1 (6 bases). Per the germline V gene, CDR1 is SQVTM and CDR2 is ANQGSEA. CDR3 size: 14 residues. Here the CDR3 reads CSVREGGMNTEAFF. The CDR3 DNA follows: TGTAGCGTCCGGGAAGGGGGTATGAACACTGAAGCTTTCTTT.

This clone is a singleton in its sample. The J gene is TRBJ2-2, the V gene TRBV7-9; 11 bases are shared with TRBD2. The length of the CDR3 is 15 residues. In germline, CDR1 is SEHNR, CDR2 FQNEAQ (reference sequence). V dropped 5 bases and J dropped 6; count of bases not matched to a gene: 5. The CDR3, as DNA: TGTGCCAGCAGCCAGACTAGCGGGAAGGCCGGGGAGCTGTTTTTT. Residues: CASSQTSGKAGELFF.

The chain carries TRBV9 and TRBJ2-2, with D perhaps matching TRBD2 (6 bases). Germline CDR1 SGDLS, CDR2 YYNGEE. There are 15 residues in the CDR3. V was pared by 7 bases and J by 8 bases, with 21 bases between. The CDR3 nucleotides are TGTGCCAGCGGTTCGACGGGACTCACGGCGGGGGAGCTGTTTTTT. Protein sequence: CASGSTGLTAGELFF.

The chain is built from TRBV2 and TRBJ2-7; the D gene is possibly TRBD1 (6 bases). The CDR3 sequence is 14 residues long. CDR1 and CDR2 from the germline V gene are SNHLY and FYNNEI. V lost 2 bases and J 1 base, leaving 9 bases between the germline ends. The CDR3 DNA reads TGTGCCAGCAGTGAACGGACAGCATCCTACGAGCAGTACTTC. Amino acid sequence: CASSERTASYEQYF.

V usage is TRBV6-5 and J usage is TRBJ1-5, with TRBD1 matching over 11 bases. The trim removed 4 bases at V and 4 bases at J, leaving 6 bases unmatched. The CDR3 covers 16 residues. Germline loops: CDR1 MNHEY, CDR2 SVGAGI. This CDR3 is CASSLGTGGINQPQHF. The DNA for the CDR3 is TGTGCCAGCAGTTTGGGGACAGGGGGGATAAATCAGCCCCAGCATTTT.

V and J are TRBV28 and TRBJ1-2, with D possibly matching TRBD1 (5 bases). V was clipped by 8 bases and J by 3 bases, with 13 bases between them. Germline V gives CDR1 MDHEN, CDR2 SYDVKM. This CDR3 is built from 13 residues. CDR3 bases: TGTGCCAGCGGTAAGGGGTCTTACTATGGCTACACCTTC. This sequence encodes CASGKGSYYGYTF.

This clone was counted once. This chain connects TRBV10-3 to TRBJ2-7; D gene uncertain. V was cut by 3 bases and J by 3 bases, with 12 bases left in between. Germline V lookup: CDR1 ENHRY, CDR2 SYGVKD. CDR3 size: 14 residues. The CDR3 nucleotides are TGTGCCATCAGTGACCCGGCAGACAACTACGAGCAGTACTTC. Translation gives CAISDPADNYEQYF.

This rearrangement joins TRBV6-4 to TRBJ1-2; 7 bases match TRBD1. Germline V gene data show CDR1 as MRHNA and CDR2 as SNTAGT. The CDR3 is made up of 14 amino acids. The ends lost 3 bases at V and 5 bases at J; junction bases unmatched: 6. The CDR3 is CASSETGQKYGYTF. CDR3 sequence (DNA): TGTGCCAGCAGTGAAACGGGACAGAAGTATGGCTACACCTTC.

The chain recombines TRBV4-3 with TRBJ1-5, with 10 bases fitting TRBD1. Germline-derived CDR1 and CDR2 are LGHNA and YSLEER. The CDR3 contains 18 residues. V lost 4 bases, J lost 6 bases, and 15 bases stayed unmatched. The CDR3 reads CASSPSAGTGAAGQPQHF. The DNA of the CDR3 is TGCGCCAGCAGCCCTAGTGCCGGGACAGGGGCTGCGGGTCAGCCCCAGCATTTT.

The rearrangement links TRBV6-6 to TRBJ2-7; D is possibly TRBD2 (6 bases). Germline CDR1 reads MNHNY; CDR2 reads SVGAGI (reference sequence). The V end lost 7 bases, the J end lost 4 bases, and 11 bases lay between the germline ends. The CDR3 has 12 residues. CDR3 residues: CASTEGPYEQYF. CDR3 sequence (DNA): TGTGCCAGCACGGAGGGACCTTACGAGCAGTACTTC.

In this sample, this clone turned up a few times. This rearrangement joins TRBV19 to TRBJ2-3; 8 bases agree with TRBD2. V trimming: 5 bases; J trimming: 1 base; junction bases outside the gene matches: 2. Germline assignment: CDR1 LNHDA and CDR2 SQIVND (reference sequence). The CDR3 loop spans 14 amino acids. CDR3 bases: TGTGCCAGTAGTTATAGCGGGGGCACAGATACGCAGTATTTT. Amino acids: CASSYSGGTDTQYF. Supplemented by reference TRBV19 and TRBJ2-3, the full variable domain reads DGGITQSPKYLFRKEGQNVTLSCEQNLNHDAMYWYRQDPGQGLRLIYYSQIVNDFQKGDIAEGYSVSREKKESFPLTVTSAQKNPTAFYLCASSYSGGTDTQYFGPGTRLTVL.

The rearrangement uses TRBV29-1 and TRBJ1-2; D call uncertain. Germline CDR1 reads SQVTM; CDR2 reads ANQGSEA. This CDR3 has 12 residues. V lost 3 bases to trimming and J lost 2 bases, with 7 bases between them. This CDR3 reads CSVEEPNYGYTF. The CDR3 coding sequence is TGCAGCGTTGAGGAGCCGAACTATGGCTACACCTTC.

The V gene is TRBV9, the J gene TRBJ2-1; D may be TRBD2 (6 bases). The CDR3 sequence is 14 residues long. From germline, CDR1 is SGDLS and CDR2 YYNGEE. The germline V and J ends were trimmed by 2 bases and 8 bases, with 14 bases remaining between them. Here the CDR3 reads CASSVRLVSDEQFF. CDR3 DNA sequence: TGTGCCAGCAGCGTCAGACTAGTCTCCGATGAGCAGTTCTTC.

This clone showed up just a few times. The chain has TRBV7-8 and TRBJ2-1; 7 bases map to TRBD1. The CDR3 extends over 16 amino acids. Trimming took 1 base from V and 7 from J; bases not matched to a gene: 10. Germline CDR1 is SGHVS and CDR2 is FQNEAQ. The CDR3 nucleotides read TGTGCCAGCAGCTTAGTAGGGGAGACAGGGCGGAATGAGCAGTTCTTC. Amino acid sequence: CASSLVGETGRNEQFF.